The 32 T cell receptor beta chains below come from one sample, sequenced in a study of blood T cell repertoires in COVID-19. Profiling relied on immunoSEQ multiplex PCR, and the TCRdb table lists in-frame clones only, not all of them. Of some 130,000 clones listed, roughly 84% are singletons. The source material was peripheral blood. These receptors came from a human donor in a cohort sampled during active COVID-19.

The chain uses TRBV6-5 and TRBJ1-5; D possibly corresponds to TRBD1 (5 bases). Trimming took off 11 bases at V and 0 bases at J, with 11 bases between the two ends. The CDR3 length is 13 residues. Germline V lookup: CDR1 MNHEY, CDR2 SVGAGI. CDR3 nucleotides: TGTGCCCACCGGGGGTATAGCAATCAGCCCCAGCATTTT. Encoded protein: CAHRGYSNQPQHF.

This chain joins TRBV24-1 and TRBJ2-1; maybe TRBD2 (5 bases). CDR3 length: 14 amino acids. The germline V gene has CDR1 KGHDR and CDR2 SFDVKD. Deletions cut 9 bases from V and 5 bases from J, with 16 bases between. CDR3: CATAGVRTHNEQFF. The CDR3 bases are TGTGCCACCGCCGGCGTACGGACTCACAATGAGCAGTTCTTC.

The chain combines TRBV7-9 with TRBJ1-2, with D perhaps TRBD1 (6 bases). V lost 0 bases, J lost 8 bases, and 13 bases lay in between. The CDR3 has 14 amino acids. Germline V gives CDR1 SEHNR, CDR2 FQNEAQ (reference sequence). The CDR3 loop reads CASSLAGGTQGYTF. The CDR3 nucleotides read TGTGCCAGCAGCTTAGCGGGGGGGACACAAGGCTACACCTTC.

The chain couples TRBV4-1 to TRBJ2-2; D is unclear. Germline CDR1 and CDR2: MGHRA and YSYEKL. This CDR3 has 12 residues. V lost 1 base to trimming and J lost 7 bases, with 4 bases between them. CDR3 bases: TGCGCCAGCAGCCAAGGAGGCGGGGAGCTGTTTTTT. This translates into CASSQGGGELFF.

The rearrangement joins TRBV6-1 to TRBJ2-2; tentatively, D is TRBD2 (7 bases). The CDR3 has 15 residues. Trimming took off 10 bases at V and 4 bases at J, with 19 bases between the two ends. Germline CDR1 and CDR2: MNHNS and SASEGT. Written as DNA, the CDR3 is TGTGCCACCCACCAGGGCGGGGGCAGCACCGGGGAGCTGTTTTTT. Translation: CATHQGGGSTGELFF.

The J gene is TRBJ2-6, the V gene TRBV18; the D gene is possibly TRBD2 (5 bases). The germline V and J ends were trimmed by 3 bases and 0 bases, with 15 bases remaining between them. The CDR3 totals 18 residues. CDR1 is KGHSH, CDR2 LQKENI, per germline. The CDR3 DNA reads TGTGCCAGCTCACCGCCAGGCCCTCGGGACTCTGGGGCCAACGTCCTGACTTTC. It yields the protein CASSPPGPRDSGANVLTF.

This clone has only one observation. V usage is TRBV5-6 and J usage is TRBJ2-7; 9 bases align to TRBD1. The CDR3 loop spans 13 amino acids. From germline, CDR1 is SGHDT and CDR2 YYEEEE. With 4 bases clipped from V and 7 bases from J, the junction kept 6 bases outside the gene matches. Here the CDR3 reads CASSRRTGVEQYV. As DNA, the CDR3 is TGTGCCAGCAGCCGGCGGACAGGGGTGGAGCAGTACGTC.

This clone was seen only a few times. This rearrangement joins TRBV5-1 to TRBJ2-2, with 8 bases lining up with TRBD1. Germline V gene data show CDR1 as SGHRS and CDR2 as YFSETQ. V shed 5 bases, J shed 5 bases, and the junction held 11 bases outside the gene matches. CDR3 length: 16 amino acids. CDR3: CASSPWNRGKTGELFF. CDR3 nucleotide sequence: TGCGCCAGCAGTCCCTGGAACAGGGGGAAGACCGGGGAGCTGTTTTTT.

For the CDR3, the DNA is TGTGCCAGCAGCCCCGAGGTAGGGGCCTACAATGGCTACACCTTC. Translated: CASSPEVGAYNGYTF. V is TRBV9 and J is TRBJ1-2, with D perhaps matching TRBD1 (5 bases). Germline values: CDR1 SGDLS, CDR2 YYNGEE. The V and J ends lost 4 bases and 6 bases respectively, with 19 bases between them. The CDR3 is 15 amino acids.

The DNA of the CDR3 is TGCGCCAGCAGCTTTGGGGGGGCCACTGAAGCTTTCTTT. It encodes CASSFGGATEAFF. The chain couples TRBV5-1 to TRBJ1-1; D might be TRBD1 (6 bases). The CDR3 has 13 residues. Trimming stripped 2 bases from V and 4 bases from J, with 9 bases between. Germline CDR1 is SGHRS and CDR2 is YFSETQ.

V gene TRBV4-2 combines with J gene TRBJ1-1, with D possibly being TRBD1 (5 bases). Trimming shortened V by 2 bases and J by 6 bases, and 16 bases separated the two germline ends. The length of the CDR3 is 15 residues. Germline V lookup: CDR1 LGHNA, CDR2 YNFKEQ. The CDR3 DNA reads TGTGCCAGCAGCCAATCGACAGATTGGGTCGCTGAAGCTTTCTTT. Translated, it gives CASSQSTDWVAEAFF.

The V gene is TRBV5-6, the J gene TRBJ2-5; D possibly corresponds to TRBD2 (6 bases). This CDR3 contains 15 residues. CDR1 is SGHDT, CDR2 YYEEEE, per germline. V was shortened by 3 bases and J by 4 bases, with 16 bases between the two germline ends. The CDR3 DNA follows: TGTGCCAGCAGCTCCGGGCATTACGGGGGAGAGACCCAGTACTTC. Protein: CASSSGHYGGETQYF.

This clone appeared a few times. The chain has TRBV7-9 and TRBJ2-7, with 8 bases aligning to TRBD1. Losses at the gene ends were 2 bases for V and 1 base for J; bases not matched to a gene: 4. The germline CDR1 and CDR2 sequences are SEHNR and FQNEAQ (reference sequence). The CDR3 totals 15 residues. The CDR3 DNA is TGTGCCAGCAGCTTATCAAGACAGGGGTCCTACGAGCAGTACTTC. Encoded protein: CASSLSRQGSYEQYF.

This chain uses TRBV19 with TRBJ2-1, with a possible D match to TRBD2 (6 bases). The CDR3 runs 14 residues. The V gene's germline CDR1 is LNHDA and CDR2 SQIVND (reference sequence). Trimming cost V 6 bases and J 4 bases, with 13 bases left between them. CDR3: CASSPAGSYNEQFF. Here the CDR3 DNA reads TGTGCCAGTAGCCCAGCGGGCTCATACAATGAGCAGTTCTTC.

This chain links TRBV29-1 with TRBJ2-1, with D possibly being TRBD2 (6 bases). The V gene's germline CDR1 is SQVTM and CDR2 ANQGSEA. Trimming cost V 7 bases and J 0 bases, with 13 bases left between them. The CDR3 covers 14 residues. The CDR3 region is CSGARAGSYNEQFF. The CDR3 DNA sequence: TGCAGCGGGGCCCGAGCGGGCTCCTACAATGAGCAGTTCTTC.

The J gene is TRBJ2-3, the V gene TRBV7-9; 13 nucleotides align to TRBD2. V gave up 5 bases and J gave up 2 bases; unmatched junction bases: 4. The CDR3 runs to 16 residues. Germline-derived CDR1 and CDR2 are SEHNR and FQNEAQ (reference sequence). CDR3 nucleotides: TGTGCCAGCAGCCAAGGGACTAGCGGGGACACAGATACGCAGTATTTT. It encodes CASSQGTSGDTDTQYF.

The chain has TRBV7-2 and TRBJ1-4; tentative D call: TRBD1 (6 bases). The ends were cut back, 5 bases at V and 0 bases at J, with 10 bases in the middle. Germline V CDR1 and CDR2: SGHTA, FQGNSA. The CDR3 loop spans 15 amino acids. The CDR3 loop is CASSITGTTNEKLFF. The CDR3 region has the DNA TGTGCCAGCAGCATCACAGGGACAACTAATGAAAAACTGTTTTTT.

The chain links TRBV7-3 to TRBJ1-2; possible D gene TRBD1, 5 bases. V dropped 3 bases and J dropped 2 bases, with 7 bases sitting between them. The CDR3 is 13 residues long. Germline-derived CDR1 and CDR2 are SGHTA and FQGTGA. CDR3 region: CASSFGGNYGYTF. The CDR3 DNA reads as TGTGCCAGCAGCTTTGGGGGGAACTATGGCTACACCTTC.

This chain links TRBV10-3 with TRBJ1-1, with 7 bases aligning to TRBD1. This CDR3 has 14 residues. The trim removed 5 bases at V and 5 bases at J, leaving 8 bases unmatched. CDR1 is ENHRY, CDR2 SYGVKD, per germline. The CDR3 spells CAISQETGLTEAFF. The CDR3 region has the DNA TGTGCCATCAGTCAAGAGACAGGGCTGACTGAAGCTTTCTTT.

This sequence joins TRBV24-1 and TRBJ1-2; D might be TRBD1 (6 bases). Germline V gives CDR1 KGHDR, CDR2 SFDVKD. Deletions cut 3 bases from V and 4 bases from J, with 11 bases between. This CDR3 contains 14 residues. For the CDR3, the DNA is TGTGCCACCAGTGATGGCAGGGGATCCTATGGCTACACCTTC. Translated: CATSDGRGSYGYTF.

V usage is TRBV7-8 and J usage is TRBJ2-5, with 8 bases identical to TRBD2. Trimming cost V 5 bases and J 2 bases; bases outside gene matches: 7. Germline V gives CDR1 SGHVS, CDR2 FQNEAQ. The CDR3 totals 15 residues. The CDR3 loop reads CASSPVSGAQETQYF. The DNA of the CDR3 is TGTGCCAGCAGCCCGGTTAGCGGGGCACAAGAGACCCAGTACTTC.

This chain connects TRBV5-1 to TRBJ1-2; D might be TRBD1 (6 bases). V dropped 0 bases and J dropped 8 bases, with 11 bases sitting between them. Germline V lookup: CDR1 SGHRS, CDR2 YFSETQ. The CDR3 consists of 13 residues. The CDR3 reads CASSLARQDGYTF. For the CDR3, the DNA is TGCGCCAGCAGCTTGGCCCGACAGGACGGCTACACCTTC.

The sample holds one count of this clone. The chain employs TRBV5-1 and TRBJ1-1, with 7 nucleotides matching TRBD1. The CDR3 extends over 15 amino acids. Germline trimming cut 4 bases from V and 4 bases from J; bases unmatched to any gene: 10. Germline values: CDR1 SGHRS, CDR2 YFSETQ. DNA for the CDR3: TGCGCCAGCAGCCCTGGGGACAGTAGGGGCACTGAAGCTTTCTTT. Amino acid sequence: CASSPGDSRGTEAFF.

CDR3 nucleotides: TGTGCCAGCAGGCGGCAACCCGACAGCACCGGGGAGCTGTTTTTT. Encoded protein: CASRRQPDSTGELFF. The chain recombines TRBV6-5 with TRBJ2-2, with TRBD1 as a possible D gene (5 bases). This CDR3 has 15 amino acids. V was trimmed by 6 bases and J by 4 bases, leaving 15 bases between them. Germline V lookup: CDR1 MNHEY, CDR2 SVGAGI.

The chain couples TRBV12-3 or TRBV12-4 to TRBJ1-3; D remains ambiguous. The CDR3 loop spans 13 amino acids. With 6 bases removed from V and 0 bases from J, the gap between germline ends came to 6 bases. As DNA, the CDR3 is TGTGCCAGCAGGGAGGGCTCTGGAAACACCATATATTTT. Translated: CASREGSGNTIYF.

The genes are TRBV20-1 and TRBJ1-2; D remains unclear. Between the trimmed V and J ends, which lost 3 bases and 3 bases, there was a span of 14 bases. The length of the CDR3 is 14 residues. Germline CDR1 is DFQATT and CDR2 is SNEGSKA (reference sequence). The CDR3 nucleotides read TGCAGTGCTAGTAAATGGGAGACCGACTATGGCTACACCTTC. Translating gives CSASKWETDYGYTF.

The rearrangement joins TRBV25-1 to TRBJ1-2; D is possibly TRBD1 (5 bases). The CDR3 contains 14 residues. The V end lost 4 bases, the J end lost 3 bases, and 12 bases lay between the germline ends. The germline gives CDR1 MGHDK, CDR2 SYGVNS. This CDR3 is CASSAWGVDYGYTF. Written as DNA, the CDR3 is TGTGCCAGCAGTGCCTGGGGGGTTGACTATGGCTACACCTTC.

This clone has only one observation. The rearrangement links TRBV5-4 to TRBJ1-1; D is perhaps TRBD1 (6 bases). The germline V gene encodes CDR1 SGHNT and CDR2 YYREEE (reference sequence). The CDR3 is made up of 15 amino acids. Trimming removed 2 bases from V and 5 bases from J, with 16 bases in between. The CDR3 nucleotides are TGTGCCAGCAGCTTTCAGGGTCCCGGACAGACTGAAGCTTTCTTT. Translated: CASSFQGPGQTEAFF. Supplemented by reference TRBV5-4 and TRBJ1-1, the full variable domain reads ETGVTQSPTHLIKTRGQQVTLRCSSQSGHNTVSWYQQALGQGPQFIFQYYREEENGRGNFPPRFSGLQFPNYSSELNVNALELDDSALYLCASSFQGPGQTEAFFGQGTRLTVV.

The rearrangement links TRBV7-2 to TRBJ1-1, with no clear D. CDR1 is SGHTA, CDR2 FQGNSA, per germline. Trimming pared 4 bases from V and 1 base from J, leaving 10 bases between. The CDR3 runs 14 residues. CDR3 amino acids: CASSWNRENTEAFF. The CDR3 region has the DNA TGTGCCAGCAGCTGGAACCGGGAGAACACTGAAGCTTTCTTT.

The CDR3 sequence is CASSQNRLFYNSPLHF. The CDR3 DNA follows: TGTGCCAGCAGCCAAAACAGGTTGTTCTATAATTCACCCCTCCACTTT. The gene calls are TRBV7-9 and TRBJ1-6, with D possibly matching TRBD1 (5 bases). The CDR3 runs to 16 residues. Germline CDR1 and CDR2: SEHNR and FQNEAQ (reference sequence). V lost 5 bases to trimming and J lost 3 bases, with 14 bases between them.

The V gene is TRBV3-1 (or the pseudogene TRBV3-2), the J gene TRBJ2-4; 7 bases match TRBD2. This CDR3 is 17 amino acids long. V lost 1 base to trimming and J lost 0 bases; unmatched junction nucleotides: 6. Germline V CDR1 and CDR2: LGHDT, YNNKEL (reference sequence). The CDR3 DNA sequence: TGTGCCAGCAGCCAAGGAAAGCGGGGCCTAGCCAAAAACATTCAGTACTTC. Amino acid sequence: CASSQGKRGLAKNIQYF.

V gene TRBV7-2 combines with J gene TRBJ1-2; the match to TRBD1 covers 8 bases. V gave up 5 bases and J gave up 4 bases; unmatched junction bases: 12. Germline CDR1 is SGHTA and CDR2 is FQGNSA. This CDR3 has 16 amino acids. Written as DNA, the CDR3 is TGTGCCAGCAGCCCCGAGGGGCAGGGGGCGGGCTATGGCTACACCTTC. This encodes CASSPEGQGAGYGYTF.